This T cell receptor beta chain appears in the sequencing data of a study of shared clonotypes between healthy human individuals. Assay: immunoSEQ multiplex PCR; the TCRdb copy retains only in-frame clones and omits some. The repertoire holds approximately 120,000 clones, with about 71% as singletons. The germline V gene encodes CDR1 MNHEY and CDR2 SMNVEV (reference sequence). CDR3 length: 19 amino acids. Trimming cost V 6 bases and J 0 bases; bases outside gene matches: 17. The chain uses TRBV27 and TRBJ1-5; 7 nucleotides align to TRBD1. The sequenced material came from memory CD8+ T cells sorted from blood. This sample's subset: CD45RO+ cells pooled with CCR7-negative TemRA cells. This TCR derives from a woman in her 30s in good health. CDR3 amino acids: CASRPPPGQQHYSNQPQHF. The CDR3 nucleotides are TGTGCCAGCAGGCCGCCTCCGGGACAGCAGCATTATAGCAATCAGCCCCAGCATTTT.